This T cell receptor beta chain was documented in a study of T-cell memory formation after mild COVID-19 (dated by TCRdb to 2020 to 2022). For the wider study: TCR sequence clusters from the two donors were found to be largely donor specific. In two donors, T-cell clones that expanded and contracted after mild COVID-19 were followed by sequencing TCRalpha and TCRbeta repertoires longitudinally. The cohort was made up of two young adult volunteers, one female and one male, who were previously healthy. The research as a whole found: Contracting CD4+ clones appeared mostly in the CM and EM memory subsets, whereas CD8+ clones were enriched in EMRA. Balanced CD4/CD8 phenotypes were observed for clones contracting from day 15 to 85, whereas a bias towards CD4+ was observed for a second wave of clones expanding from day 15 to 37. Only a couple of mild cases were covered by the study, and larger cohorts that include severe cases with pre-infection samples were considered necessary. Some responding clones were detected in pre-infection memory, which suggested that pre-existing cross-reactive memory T cells had joined the SARS-CoV-2 response. Whether the second-wave clones peaking on day 37 were SARS-CoV-2 specific was not confirmed.

A note on this clonotype: The clone's antigen remains unknown. The record has no base qualities; no much larger clone is one base away.

PBMCs were isolated by Ficoll-Paque density gradient centrifugation. Instrument on record: Illumina NovaSeq 6000. cDNA libraries for TCRalpha and TCRbeta were prepared by 5'RACE using constant-segment primers, with sample barcodes and unique molecular identifiers added. RNA was extracted from every sample with Trizol reagent. Libraries were amplified in two PCR steps, with a second sample barcode and Illumina TruSeq adapters added in the second step. The libraries were sequenced on an Illumina NovaSeq using 2 x 150 bp paired-end reads. The published analysis was carried out like this. Reads were demultiplexed and collapsed into UMI-guided consensus sequences with migec v1.2.7. Using mixcr v2.1.11, the UMI consensuses were aligned to TRA and TRB V and J templates and assembled into clonotypes. Expanded or contracted clonotypes were those called significant by both edgeR and NoisET, with noise models trained on biological replicates. For edgeR calls, the cutoffs were a false discovery rate-adjusted p below 0.01 and a log2 fold-change threshold of 1. As an exploratory analysis of dynamics, PCA with hierarchical clustering was applied to max-normalized trajectories of the 1000 most abundant clonotypes. Each responding clone was given a CD4 or CD8 phenotype based on the CD4+ and CD8+ repertoires, which had been sequenced separately. Using fastp at Q25 and MiXCR, TCRdb reprocessed the public reads and kept productive beta chains. Each record represents a unique CDR3 protein, reported with the most common genes and DNA among its rows. TCRdb's processing, not the authors', yielded these V and J calls. In all, the sample holds over 300,000 distinct CDR3 sequences, and 20% of those were seen once. The ten largest clones capture roughly 21% of the sample.

The CDR3 runs 16 amino acids, cysteine and phenylalanine included. Only the CDR3 DNA is retained, 48 bases long and in frame from the first base. V drops 0 bases and J drops 4 bases, leaving 12 bases in between. The germline V gene gives CDR1 as MNHNS and CDR2 as SASEGT. The receptor was derived from a man younger than 30 who had mild COVID-19 (a few samples of this study predate the infection). The sample titles of this study are shuffled in the database, so cell type and time point are left out; the donor was told from shared clones. The sample consisted of PBMCs or a T cell subset sorted from them (not recorded which). The chain was built from TRBV6-1 and TRBJ2-2, with no confident D gene call. CDR3 region: CASSEAKVFVTGELFF. The DNA reads TGTGCCAGCAGTGAAGCTAAGGTGTTTGTCACCGGGGAGCTGTTTTTT.